This T cell receptor beta chain emerged from a study of shared clonotypes between healthy human individuals. Per the germline V gene, CDR1 is SNHLY and CDR2 is FYNNEI. V was clipped by 7 bases and J by 0 bases, with 13 bases between them. The CDR3 contains 16 residues. About this clone itself: Its target is not known.

Regarding the study as a whole: Against clonotypes common to all four donors, non-shared ones had lower generation probabilities. Researchers found naive subsets generally carried larger estimated richness than memory subsets.

Sequencing used immunoSEQ multiplex PCR; TCRdb keeps in-frame clones, though not all of them. Of roughly 2 million clones in the sample, roughly 94% were seen once. Researchers partitioned CD4+ cells into CD45RA+ naive and CD45RA-negative memory subsets. Sequenced sample: naive CD4+ T cells sorted from blood. The subset denotes: CD45RA+ positively selected. The TCR sequence derives from a man in his late teens or twenties in good health. The rearrangement links TRBV2 to TRBJ2-6; a possible D gene is TRBD1 (6 bases). CDR3 region: CASTADSGSGANVLTF. The CDR3 coding sequence is TGTGCCAGCACCGCGGACAGCGGCTCTGGGGCCAACGTCCTGACTTTC.